These 19 T cell receptor beta chains came from one sample sequenced in a study of T cells after yellow fever vaccination. TCRdb independently ran MiXCR on the 5' RACE reads; one entry per CDR3 protein. This sample yields about 300,000 distinct CDR3 sequences, of which 8.7% are seen a single time; 3% to 4% belongs to the top ten. The material was CD4+ T cells sorted from PBMCs, obtained 5 days after the yellow fever booster vaccination. These receptors all stem from a man aged 18-30 years who received the YFV17D yellow fever vaccine.

This clonotype was picked up many times. The V call is TRBV7-8, the J call TRBJ2-3, with TRBD1 as a possible D gene (6 bases). Germline assignment: CDR1 SGHVS and CDR2 FQNEAQ. This CDR3 has 14 amino acids. V was trimmed by 4 bases and J by 3 bases, leaving 11 bases between them. CDR3 region: CASSSGQQTDTQYF. In DNA, the CDR3 is TGTGCCAGCAGCTCAGGACAGCAGACAGATACGCAGTATTTT.

This clonotype turned up a few times. The chain carries TRBV7-9 and TRBJ2-5, with a weak D call TRBD1 (6 bases). The CDR3 spans 15 residues. Germline V gene data show CDR1 as SEHNR and CDR2 as FQNEAQ (reference sequence). V was clipped by 5 bases and J by 1 base, with 14 bases between them. The CDR3 sequence is CASSLLWDTQETQYF. The CDR3 region has the DNA TGTGCCAGCAGCCTACTTTGGGACACCCAAGAGACCCAGTACTTC.

This clonotype was seen more than once but under ten times. This chain links TRBV3-1 with TRBJ1-2; no definite D call. The V end was cut by 6 bases, the J end by 2 bases, with 10 bases between. The CDR3 has 13 residues. CDR1 and CDR2 from the germline V gene are LGHDT and YNNKEL (reference sequence). CDR3 loop: CASRPRENYGYTF. The CDR3 DNA sequence: TGTGCCAGCAGGCCGAGAGAGAACTATGGCTACACCTTC. Looking up the rest from reference TRBV3-1 and TRBJ1-2 gives the full variable domain: DTAVSQTPKYLVTQMGNDKSIKCEQNLGHDTMYWYKQDSKKFLKIMFSYNNKELIINETVPNRFSPKSPDKAHLNLHINSLELGDSAVYFCASRPRENYGYTFGSGTRLTVV.

This clonotype was seen at least ten times. This chain links TRBV12-3 or TRBV12-4 with TRBJ1-1, with 10 nucleotides matching TRBD1. This CDR3 is 15 amino acids long. Trimming took 3 bases from V and 6 from J; bases not matched to a gene: 7. CDR3 nucleotides: TGTGCCAGCAGTTTTGGACAGGGGGGTGTGGCTGAAGCTTTCTTT. It translates to CASSFGQGGVAEAFF.

CDR3 nucleotides: TGCAGTGCCAGGGACAGGGGCCCCTATGGCTACACCTTC. Protein sequence: CSARDRGPYGYTF. V usage is TRBV20-1 and J usage is TRBJ1-2, with 10 bases matching TRBD1. This CDR3 comprises 13 residues. J was trimmed by 4 bases and V by 6 bases; bases with no gene match: 5. The germline CDR1 and CDR2 sequences are DFQATT and SNEGSKA (reference sequence).

The gene calls are TRBV19 and TRBJ1-6; D is uncertain. Germline CDR1 is LNHDA and CDR2 is SQIVND (reference sequence). The CDR3 has 12 residues. Trimming pared 3 bases from V and 10 bases from J, leaving 7 bases between. The CDR3 loop reads CASSIEDSPLHF. The CDR3 DNA follows: TGTGCCAGTAGTATCGAGGACTCACCCCTCCACTTT. The variable domain in full, completed from reference TRBV19 and TRBJ1-6, reads DGGITQSPKYLFRKEGQNVTLSCEQNLNHDAMYWYRQDPGQGLRLIYYSQIVNDFQKGDIAEGYSVSREKKESFPLTVTSAQKNPTAFYLCASSIEDSPLHFGNGTRLTVT.

This clonotype was seen a handful of times. The CDR3 region is CASSVVSAADTQYF. DNA for the CDR3: TGTGCCAGCAGCGTCGTCTCGGCAGCAGATACGCAGTATTTT. V and J are TRBV9 and TRBJ2-3; no clear D gene. Trimming shortened V by 2 bases and J by 4 bases, and 11 bases separated the two germline ends. Per germline, CDR1 SGDLS and CDR2 YYNGEE. The CDR3 runs 14 residues.

This clonotype was counted only a few times. The chain joins TRBV18 to TRBJ2-5; 7 bases map to TRBD1. This CDR3 has 15 amino acids. Germline lookup yields CDR1 KGHSH and CDR2 LQKENI. Germline trimming cut 6 bases from V and 1 base from J; bases unmatched to any gene: 8. CDR3 in amino acids: CASSPRGTAQETQYF. In nucleotides, the CDR3 is TGTGCCAGCTCTCCGAGAGGGACAGCCCAAGAGACCCAGTACTTC.

The chain joins TRBV20-1 to TRBJ2-3; 11 bases map to TRBD2. CDR3 length: 15 residues. Germline V gene sequence: CDR1 DFQATT, CDR2 SNEGSKA (reference sequence). Trimming at V came to 4 bases and at J to 4 bases, leaving 7 bases not matched to a gene. CDR3 residues: CSATKTSGDADTQYF. CDR3 nucleotides: TGCAGTGCTACAAAGACTAGCGGGGACGCAGATACGCAGTATTTT.

The chain has TRBV23-1 and TRBJ2-7, with D hard to call. TRBV23-1 is treated as an ORF (open reading frame) with a function not yet certain. With 5 bases removed from V and 4 bases from J, the gap between germline ends came to 15 bases. The CDR3 is made up of 14 amino acids. This CDR3 is CASSGRWRPYEQYV. In DNA, the CDR3 is TGCGCCAGCAGTGGTAGGTGGCGGCCTTACGAGCAGTACGTC.

The CDR3 is CASSEAGQGLQETQYF. CDR3 nucleotides: TGTGCCAGCAGTGAAGCTGGCCAGGGGCTCCAAGAGACCCAGTACTTC. The chain recombines TRBV6-1 with TRBJ2-5; the D gene is possibly TRBD1 (6 bases). The V and J ends lost 0 bases and 1 base respectively, with 12 bases between them. CDR1 is MNHNS and CDR2 is SASEGT in the germline V gene. The CDR3 covers 16 residues.

V is TRBV7-2 and J is TRBJ1-2; D remains ambiguous. CDR1 SGHTA and CDR2 FQGNSA come from the germline V gene. This CDR3 is built from 15 residues. Trimming pared 1 base from V and 0 bases from J, leaving 9 bases between. CDR3 bases: TGTGCCAGCAGCTTAGGGCATTCTGCTAACTATGGCTACACCTTC. Translation gives CASSLGHSANYGYTF.

There are a few counts of this clonotype. The chain has TRBV30 and TRBJ1-1; the D is unclear. The V end was cut by 5 bases, the J end by 1 base, with 5 bases between. Germline values: CDR1 GTSNPN, CDR2 SVGIG (reference sequence). The CDR3 has 11 residues. The CDR3 coding sequence is TGTGCCTGGCGAAAGAACACTGAAGCTTTCTTT. Residues: CAWRKNTEAFF.

V is TRBV6-1 and J is TRBJ1-5; 7 bases align to TRBD1. With V trimmed by 3 bases and J by 0 bases, 5 bases remained unmatched. The CDR3 is 16 residues long. Germline values: CDR1 MNHNS, CDR2 SASEGT. The CDR3 spells CASSDGTVYSNQPQHF. The CDR3, as DNA: TGTGCCAGCAGTGATGGGACAGTCTATAGCAATCAGCCCCAGCATTTT.

In its sample, this clonotype was seen a few times. This chain joins TRBV7-2 and TRBJ2-5; tentatively, D is TRBD2 (6 bases). The CDR3 has 13 residues. Germline-derived CDR1 and CDR2 are SGHTA and FQGNSA. Trimming removed 5 bases from V and 5 bases from J, with 12 bases in between. The chain's CDR3 is CASSGREWETQYF. The CDR3 DNA follows: TGTGCCAGCAGCGGACGGGAGTGGGAGACCCAGTACTTC.

This clonotype was counted ten times or more. The chain recombines TRBV4-1 with TRBJ2-3; D is perhaps TRBD1 (6 bases). The length of the CDR3 is 16 residues. The V gene's germline CDR1 is MGHRA and CDR2 YSYEKL. V was trimmed by 3 bases and J by 0 bases, leaving 13 bases between them. CDR3 bases: TGCGCCAGCAGCCAGGGGGCCCAGTGGAGCACAGATACGCAGTATTTT. It specifies CASSQGAQWSTDTQYF.

The chain uses TRBV7-9 and TRBJ2-6; the D gene is possibly TRBD1 (6 bases). With 5 bases removed from V and 4 bases from J, the gap between germline ends came to 21 bases. The CDR3 loop spans 18 amino acids. The germline gives CDR1 SEHNR, CDR2 FQNEAQ (reference sequence). In DNA, the CDR3 is TGTGCCAGCAGCCCGAGAGGCCCAGGGGCTGGGGGGGCCAACGTCCTGACTTTC. Its protein is CASSPRGPGAGGANVLTF.

This clonotype has only a few counts. The chain has TRBV7-2 and TRBJ1-5, with D maybe TRBD1 (6 bases). This CDR3 region has 14 residues. The germline CDR1 and CDR2 sequences are SGHTA and FQGNSA. The germline V and J ends were trimmed by 5 bases and 3 bases, with 11 bases remaining between them. Here the CDR3 reads CASSGGGLNQPQHF. The CDR3 DNA reads as TGTGCCAGCAGCGGGGGCGGACTCAATCAGCCCCAGCATTTT. Full variable domain (rest looked up from reference TRBV7-2 and TRBJ1-5): GAGVSQSPSNKVTEKGKDVELRCDPISGHTALYWYRQSLGQGLEFLIYFQGNSAPDKSGLPSDRFSAERTGGSVSTLTIQRTQQEDSAVYLCASSGGGLNQPQHFGDGTRLSIL.

This sequence joins TRBV5-5 and TRBJ1-5; D is ambiguous. The V end was cut by 1 base, the J end by 0 bases, with 14 bases between. CDR3 length: 17 amino acids. Germline V CDR1 and CDR2: SGHKS, YYEKEE (reference sequence). The CDR3 nucleotides read TGTGCCAGCAGCTTGTTGGGAGGACTGTATAGCAATCAGCCCCAGCATTTT. Its translation: CASSLLGGLYSNQPQHF.